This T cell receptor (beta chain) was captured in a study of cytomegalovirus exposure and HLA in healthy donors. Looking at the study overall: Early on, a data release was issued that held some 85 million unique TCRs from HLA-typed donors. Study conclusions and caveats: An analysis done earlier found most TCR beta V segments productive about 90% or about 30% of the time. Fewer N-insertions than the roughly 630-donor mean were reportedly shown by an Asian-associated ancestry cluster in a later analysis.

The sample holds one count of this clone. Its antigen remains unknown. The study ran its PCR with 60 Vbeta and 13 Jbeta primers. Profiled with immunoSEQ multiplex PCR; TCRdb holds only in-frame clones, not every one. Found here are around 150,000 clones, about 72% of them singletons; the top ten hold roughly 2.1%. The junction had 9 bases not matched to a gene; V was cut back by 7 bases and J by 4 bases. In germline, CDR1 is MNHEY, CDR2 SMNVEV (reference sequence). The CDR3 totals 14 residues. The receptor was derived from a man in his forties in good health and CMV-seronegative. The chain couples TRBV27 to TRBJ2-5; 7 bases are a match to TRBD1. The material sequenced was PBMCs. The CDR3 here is CASKNRGWAETQYF. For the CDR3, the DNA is TGTGCCAGCAAAAACAGGGGATGGGCAGAGACCCAGTACTTC.